This T cell receptor beta chain was obtained from a study of blood T cell repertoires in COVID-19. On the study more broadly: Samples taken during acute and convalescent COVID-19 were collected in the United States, Italy and Spain.

Everyone who took part was roughly 18 to 95 years old, and they came from about two dozen US areas. Cohort placement rested on clinical history that participants reported themselves. The CDR3 extends over 13 amino acids. From germline, CDR1 is LNHDA and CDR2 SQIVND (reference sequence). The germline V and J ends were trimmed by 5 bases and 6 bases, with 14 bases remaining between them. This clone was recorded once. Authors' data handling: Researchers report that nucleated cell counts were estimated from reference gene primer amplification. The repertoire was sequenced with immunoSEQ multiplex PCR; TCRdb's copy has only in-frame clones and lacks some. V and J calls and clone size are those listed in that table; D and trimming were worked out from the DNA. The data show around 130,000 clones, around 84% seen once.

Sample: PBMCs or T cells enriched from blood (not recorded which). This receptor was obtained from a man between 40 and 49 years old with acute COVID-19. The chain has TRBV19 and TRBJ2-7, with a possible D match to TRBD2 (6 bases). The CDR3 protein is CASSPGGVSEQYF. CDR3 in DNA: TGTGCCAGTAGTCCCGGAGGGGTATCCGAGCAGTACTTC. Full variable domain (rest looked up from reference TRBV19 and TRBJ2-7): DGGITQSPKYLFRKEGQNVTLSCEQNLNHDAMYWYRQDPGQGLRLIYYSQIVNDFQKGDIAEGYSVSREKKESFPLTVTSAQKNPTAFYLCASSPGGVSEQYFGPGTRLTVT.